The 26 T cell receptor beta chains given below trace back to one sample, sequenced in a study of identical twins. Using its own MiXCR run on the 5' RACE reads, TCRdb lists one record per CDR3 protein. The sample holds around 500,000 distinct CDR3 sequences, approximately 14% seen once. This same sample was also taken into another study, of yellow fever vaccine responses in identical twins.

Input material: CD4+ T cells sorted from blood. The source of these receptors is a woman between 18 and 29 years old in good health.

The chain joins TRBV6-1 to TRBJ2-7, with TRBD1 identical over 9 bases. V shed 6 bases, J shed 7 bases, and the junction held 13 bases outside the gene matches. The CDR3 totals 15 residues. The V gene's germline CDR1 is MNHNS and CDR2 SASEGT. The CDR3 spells CASRQGQGSVSEQYF. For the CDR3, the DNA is TGTGCCAGCAGGCAGGGACAGGGTAGTGTTTCGGAGCAGTACTTC.

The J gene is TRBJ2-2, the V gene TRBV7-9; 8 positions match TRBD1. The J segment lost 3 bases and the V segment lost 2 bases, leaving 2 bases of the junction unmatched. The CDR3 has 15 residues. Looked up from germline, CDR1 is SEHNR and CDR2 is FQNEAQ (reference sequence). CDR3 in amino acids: CASSLSGQDTGELFF. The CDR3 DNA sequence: TGTGCCAGCAGCTTATCGGGACAGGACACCGGGGAGCTGTTTTTT.

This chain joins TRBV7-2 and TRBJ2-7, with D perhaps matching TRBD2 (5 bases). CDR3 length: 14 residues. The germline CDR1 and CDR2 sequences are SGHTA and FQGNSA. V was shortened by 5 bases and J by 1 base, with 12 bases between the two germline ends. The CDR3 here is CASSPVGGSYEQYF. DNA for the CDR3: TGTGCCAGCAGCCCCGTGGGCGGGTCCTACGAGCAGTACTTC.

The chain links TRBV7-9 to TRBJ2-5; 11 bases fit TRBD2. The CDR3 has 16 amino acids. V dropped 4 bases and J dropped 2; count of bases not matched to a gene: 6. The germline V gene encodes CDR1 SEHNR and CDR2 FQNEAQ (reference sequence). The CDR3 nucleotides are TGTGCCAGCAGCTCCTTCGGACTAGCGGGTCAAGAGACCCAGTACTTC. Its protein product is CASSSFGLAGQETQYF.

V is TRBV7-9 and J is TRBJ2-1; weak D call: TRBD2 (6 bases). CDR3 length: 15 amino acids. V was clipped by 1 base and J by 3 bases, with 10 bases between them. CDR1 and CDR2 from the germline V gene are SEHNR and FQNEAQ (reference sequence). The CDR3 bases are TGTGCCAGCAGCTTAGAAGGAGGGCGCTACAATGAGCAGTTCTTC. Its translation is CASSLEGGRYNEQFF. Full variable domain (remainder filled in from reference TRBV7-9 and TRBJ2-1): DTGVSQNPRHKITKRGQNVTFRCDPISEHNRLYWYRQTLGQGPEFLTYFQNEAQLEKSRLLSDRFSAERPKGSFSTLEIQRTEQGDSAMYLCASSLEGGRYNEQFFGPGTRLTVL.

CDR3 sequence: CASSPQSGGKETQYF. In nucleotides, the CDR3 is TGTGCCAGCAGCCCGCAGAGCGGGGGAAAAGAGACCCAGTACTTC. The chain carries TRBV7-2 and TRBJ2-5; 8 bases fit TRBD2. The CDR3 has 15 residues. With 5 bases clipped from V and 3 bases from J, the junction kept 8 bases outside the gene matches. Germline CDR1 and CDR2: SGHTA and FQGNSA.

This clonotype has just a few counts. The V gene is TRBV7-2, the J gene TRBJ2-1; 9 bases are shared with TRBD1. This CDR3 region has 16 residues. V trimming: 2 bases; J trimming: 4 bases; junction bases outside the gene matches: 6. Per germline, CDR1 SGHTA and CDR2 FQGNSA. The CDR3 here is CASSLSPGTGYNEQFF. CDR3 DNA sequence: TGTGCCAGCAGCTTATCCCCCGGGACAGGGTACAATGAGCAGTTCTTC.

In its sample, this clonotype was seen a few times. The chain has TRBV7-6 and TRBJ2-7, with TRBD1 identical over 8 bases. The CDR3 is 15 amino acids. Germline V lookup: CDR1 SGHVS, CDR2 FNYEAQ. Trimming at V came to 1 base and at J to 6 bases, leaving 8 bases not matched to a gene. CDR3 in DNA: TGTGCCAGCAGCTTAGAGTGGACAGGGACCCCCGAGCAGTACTTC. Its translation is CASSLEWTGTPEQYF. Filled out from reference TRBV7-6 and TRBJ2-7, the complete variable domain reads GAGVSQSPRYKVTKRGQDVALRCDPISGHVSLYWYRQALGQGPEFLTYFNYEAQQDKSGLPNDRFSAERPEGSISTLTIQRTEQRDSAMYRCASSLEWTGTPEQYFGPGTRLTVT.

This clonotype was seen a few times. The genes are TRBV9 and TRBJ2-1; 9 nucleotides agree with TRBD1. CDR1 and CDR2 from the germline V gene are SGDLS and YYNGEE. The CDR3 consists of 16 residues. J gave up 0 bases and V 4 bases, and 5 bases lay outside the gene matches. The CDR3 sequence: CASSFGQGTSYNEQFF. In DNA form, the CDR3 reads TGTGCCAGCAGCTTCGGACAGGGGACCTCCTACAATGAGCAGTTCTTC.

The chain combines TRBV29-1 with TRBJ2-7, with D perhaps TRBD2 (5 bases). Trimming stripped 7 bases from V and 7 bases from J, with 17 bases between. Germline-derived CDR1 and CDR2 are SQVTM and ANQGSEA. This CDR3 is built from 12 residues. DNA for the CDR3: TGCAGCGCACGTCAGCACGGAGGAGAGCAGTACTTC. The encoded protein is CSARQHGGEQYF.

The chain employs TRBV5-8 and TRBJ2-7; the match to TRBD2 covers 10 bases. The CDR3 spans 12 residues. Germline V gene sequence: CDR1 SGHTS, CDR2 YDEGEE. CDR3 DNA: TGTGCCAGCAGCTTGGCTACTAGCGGGGTGTCGGTC. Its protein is CASSLATSGVSV.

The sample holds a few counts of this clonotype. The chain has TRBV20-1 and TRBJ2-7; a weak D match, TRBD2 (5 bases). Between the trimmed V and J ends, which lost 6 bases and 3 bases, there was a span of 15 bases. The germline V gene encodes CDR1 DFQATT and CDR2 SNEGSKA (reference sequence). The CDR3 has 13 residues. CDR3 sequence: CSASGGWNYEQYF. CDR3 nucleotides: TGCAGTGCATCTGGAGGCTGGAACTACGAGCAGTACTTC.

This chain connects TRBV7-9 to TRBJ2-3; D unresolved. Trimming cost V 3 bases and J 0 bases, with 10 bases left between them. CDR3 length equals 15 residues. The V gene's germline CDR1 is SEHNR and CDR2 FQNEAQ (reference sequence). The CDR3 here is CASSFVGASTDTQYF. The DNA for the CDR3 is TGTGCCAGCAGCTTTGTCGGAGCTAGCACAGATACGCAGTATTTT.

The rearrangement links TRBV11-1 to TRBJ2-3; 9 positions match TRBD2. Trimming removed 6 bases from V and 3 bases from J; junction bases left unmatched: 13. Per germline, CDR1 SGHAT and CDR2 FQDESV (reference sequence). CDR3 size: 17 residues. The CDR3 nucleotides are TGTGCCAGCAGGACTAGCGGAAACTCCCGAGGGACAGATACGCAGTATTTT. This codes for CASRTSGNSRGTDTQYF.

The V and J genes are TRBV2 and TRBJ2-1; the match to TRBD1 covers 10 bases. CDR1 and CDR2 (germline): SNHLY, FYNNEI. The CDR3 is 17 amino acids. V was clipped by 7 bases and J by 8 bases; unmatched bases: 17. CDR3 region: CASTKEKVGQGYYEQFF. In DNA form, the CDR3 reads TGTGCCAGCACCAAGGAAAAAGTGGGACAGGGGTACTATGAGCAGTTCTTC.

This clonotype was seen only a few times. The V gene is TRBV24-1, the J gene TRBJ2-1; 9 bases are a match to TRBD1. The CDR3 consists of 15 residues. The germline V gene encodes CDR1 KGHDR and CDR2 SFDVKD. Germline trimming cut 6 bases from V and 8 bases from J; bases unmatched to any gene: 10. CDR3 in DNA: TGTGCCACCAGTCCCGGCGACAGGGGGACCGATGAGCAGTTCTTC. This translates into CATSPGDRGTDEQFF.

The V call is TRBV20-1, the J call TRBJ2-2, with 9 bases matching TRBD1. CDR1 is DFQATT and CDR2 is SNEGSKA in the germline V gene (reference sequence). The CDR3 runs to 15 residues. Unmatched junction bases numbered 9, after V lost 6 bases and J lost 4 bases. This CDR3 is CSARPRQGGTGELFF. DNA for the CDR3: TGCAGTGCCAGGCCCCGACAGGGGGGCACCGGGGAGCTGTTTTTT.

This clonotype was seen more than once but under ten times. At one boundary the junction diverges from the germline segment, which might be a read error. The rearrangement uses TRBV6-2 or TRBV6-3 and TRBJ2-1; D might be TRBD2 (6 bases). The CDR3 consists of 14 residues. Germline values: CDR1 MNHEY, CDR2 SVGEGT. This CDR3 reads CTSSYGSAYNEQFF. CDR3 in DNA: TGTACCAGCAGTTACGGGAGCGCCTACAATGAGCAGTTCTTC.

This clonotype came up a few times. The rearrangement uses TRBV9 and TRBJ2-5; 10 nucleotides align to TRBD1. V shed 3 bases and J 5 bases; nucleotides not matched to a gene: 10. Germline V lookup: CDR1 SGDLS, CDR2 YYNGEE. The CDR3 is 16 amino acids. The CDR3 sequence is CASSGRQGALGETQYF. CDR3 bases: TGTGCCAGCAGCGGCCGACAGGGGGCGCTGGGGGAGACCCAGTACTTC. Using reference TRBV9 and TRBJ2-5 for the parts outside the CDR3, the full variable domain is DSGVTQTPKHLITATGQRVTLRCSPRSGDLSVYWYQQSLDQGLQFLIQYYNGEERAKGNILERFSAQQFPDLHSELNLSSLELGDSALYFCASSGRQGALGETQYFGPGTRLLVL.

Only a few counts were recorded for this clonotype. The CDR3 spells CASSVGAGEGETQYF. The CDR3 DNA sequence: TGTGCCAGCAGCGTAGGAGCGGGAGAAGGGGAGACCCAGTACTTC. The genes are TRBV9 and TRBJ2-5; 8 bases map to TRBD2. The V gene's germline CDR1 is SGDLS and CDR2 YYNGEE. The junction had 6 bases not matched to a gene; V was cut back by 0 bases and J by 5 bases. The CDR3 contains 15 residues.

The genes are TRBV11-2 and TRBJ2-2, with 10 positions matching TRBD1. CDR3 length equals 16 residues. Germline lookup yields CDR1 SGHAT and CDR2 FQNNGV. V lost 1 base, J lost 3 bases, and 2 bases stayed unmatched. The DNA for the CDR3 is TGTGCCAGCAGCTTAGGGGGGACAGGGGACACCGGGGAGCTGTTTTTT. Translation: CASSLGGTGDTGELFF.

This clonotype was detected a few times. CDR3 in amino acids: CASSLSVRGAATDTQYF. CDR3 nucleotide sequence: TGTGCCAGCAGCTTATCCGTACGGGGGGCGGCCACAGATACGCAGTATTTT. The J gene is TRBJ2-3, the V gene TRBV7-2; D is perhaps TRBD2 (7 bases). V lost 2 bases to trimming and J lost 2 bases, with 17 bases between them. The CDR3 contains 17 residues. CDR1 is SGHTA, CDR2 FQGNSA, per germline.

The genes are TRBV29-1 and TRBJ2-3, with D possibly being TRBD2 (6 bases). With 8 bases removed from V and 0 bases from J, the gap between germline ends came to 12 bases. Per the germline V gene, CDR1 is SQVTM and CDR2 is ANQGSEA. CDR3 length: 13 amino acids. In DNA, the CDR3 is TGCAGCAGTAGCGGCCCTAGCACAGATACGCAGTATTTT. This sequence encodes CSSSGPSTDTQYF.

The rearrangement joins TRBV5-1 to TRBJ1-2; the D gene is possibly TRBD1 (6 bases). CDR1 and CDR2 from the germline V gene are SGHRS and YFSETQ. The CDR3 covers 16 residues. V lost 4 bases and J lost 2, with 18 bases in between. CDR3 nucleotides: TGCGCCAGCAGCGATCCTGGGGGCGGATTAAACTATGGCTACACCTTC. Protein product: CASSDPGGGLNYGYTF.

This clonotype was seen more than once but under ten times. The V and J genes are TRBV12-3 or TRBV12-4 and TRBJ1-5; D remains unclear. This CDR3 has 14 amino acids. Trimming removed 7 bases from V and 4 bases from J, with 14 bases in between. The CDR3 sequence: CASTVGSPNQPQHF. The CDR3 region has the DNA TGTGCCAGCACTGTTGGGAGCCCGAATCAGCCCCAGCATTTT.

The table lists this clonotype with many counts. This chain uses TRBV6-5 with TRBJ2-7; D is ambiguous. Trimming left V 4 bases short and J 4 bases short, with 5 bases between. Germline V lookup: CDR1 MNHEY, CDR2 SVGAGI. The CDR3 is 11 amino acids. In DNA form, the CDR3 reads TGTGCCAGCAGTTCCCATTACGAGCAGTACTTC. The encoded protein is CASSSHYEQYF.